The 20 T cell receptor beta chains below were found in one sample sequenced in a study of beta chain features in type 1 diabetes. Study-wide findings and caveats: TCRB CDR3 length was moderately but significantly reduced in all four CD4+ subsets of Type 1 diabetes patients.

No antigen has been identified for these receptors. The sequenced template was cDNA made from the entire isolated RNA. Clones were sequenced by immunoSEQ multiplex PCR, and TCRdb holds only the in-frame ones, with some missing. Among around 250,000 clones listed, 24% were seen once. Input material: naive CD4+ T cells from blood. These TCRs come from a woman in her twenties or thirties with type 1 diabetes.

The sample holds a few counts of this clone. V is TRBV6-1 and J is TRBJ2-6; 8 bases are shared with TRBD1. Trimming at V came to 6 bases and at J to 4 bases, leaving 5 bases not matched to a gene. Germline V gene sequence: CDR1 MNHNS, CDR2 SASEGT. The CDR3 runs to 15 residues. The CDR3 spells CASSPTGAGANVLTF. CDR3 nucleotides: TGTGCCAGCAGCCCGACAGGGGCCGGGGCCAACGTCCTGACTTTC.

This rearrangement joins TRBV30 to TRBJ1-2; tentative D call: TRBD1 (6 bases). Germline values: CDR1 GTSNPN, CDR2 SVGIG (reference sequence). V lost 2 bases to trimming and J lost 3 bases, with 13 bases between them. The CDR3 has 14 residues. Here the CDR3 DNA reads TGTGCCTGGAGTTACGACAGGAGCTACTATGGCTACACCTTC. It encodes CAWSYDRSYYGYTF.

This clone was observed once. This sequence joins TRBV5-4 and TRBJ1-1; TRBD1 agrees at 8 bases. After removal of 4 bases from V and 4 bases from J, the junction contained 9 bases not matched to a gene. CDR3 length: 15 amino acids. Per the germline V gene, CDR1 is SGHNT and CDR2 is YYREEE (reference sequence). In DNA form, the CDR3 reads TGTGCCAGCAGCGAAGGACAGGGTTTGGCCACTGAAGCTTTCTTT. Translating gives CASSEGQGLATEAFF.

The gene calls are TRBV28 and TRBJ2-5; 7 bases are a match to TRBD2. Germline V gene lookup returns CDR1 MDHEN and CDR2 SYDVKM. With 7 bases clipped from V and 5 bases from J, the junction kept 7 bases outside the gene matches. This CDR3 contains 13 residues. Written as DNA, the CDR3 is TGTGCCAGCACTCAACTAGCGCGCGAGACCCAGTACTTC. Translation gives CASTQLARETQYF.

This chain links TRBV4-1 with TRBJ1-5; 10 bases align to TRBD1. J lost 3 bases, V lost 4 bases, and 6 bases had no gene match. Germline lookup yields CDR1 MGHRA and CDR2 YSYEKL. This CDR3 has 16 residues. CDR3 bases: TGCGCCAGCAGCCCGGGACAGGGGCCAATCAATCAGCCCCAGCATTTT. As protein: CASSPGQGPINQPQHF.

CDR3 sequence: CASSRTGLGNQPQHF. CDR3 DNA: TGTGCCAGCAGCCGGACAGGCCTGGGCAATCAGCCCCAGCATTTT. The chain joins TRBV7-9 to TRBJ1-5, with 7 bases that match TRBD1. Germline CDR1 reads SEHNR; CDR2 reads FQNEAQ (reference sequence). Losses at the gene ends were 5 bases for V and 2 bases for J; bases not matched to a gene: 6. The CDR3 has 15 residues. The whole variable domain, filled in from reference TRBV7-9 and TRBJ1-5, reads DTGVSQNPRHKITKRGQNVTFRCDPISEHNRLYWYRQTLGQGPEFLTYFQNEAQLEKSRLLSDRFSAERPKGSFSTLEIQRTEQGDSAMYLCASSRTGLGNQPQHFGDGTRLSIL.

The chain joins TRBV7-9 to TRBJ1-1; a weak D match, TRBD1 (5 bases). CDR3 length: 14 amino acids. Germline V gives CDR1 SEHNR, CDR2 FQNEAQ (reference sequence). Trimming took off 5 bases at V and 1 base at J, with 11 bases between the two ends. CDR3: CASSQQASNTEAFF. The DNA for the CDR3 is TGTGCCAGCAGCCAACAGGCTTCGAACACTGAAGCTTTCTTT.

This clone was observed a handful of times. The gene calls are TRBV29-1 and TRBJ2-2; TRBD2 aligns across 7 bases. The CDR3 has 13 amino acids. In germline, CDR1 is SQVTM, CDR2 ANQGSEA. V shed 7 bases and J 4 bases; nucleotides not matched to a gene: 6. The CDR3 DNA sequence: TGCAGCGCCGGACTAGACTTCACCGGGGAGCTGTTTTTT. Protein sequence: CSAGLDFTGELFF.

A few counts support this clone. This chain connects TRBV28 to TRBJ2-7; D possibly corresponds to TRBD1 (5 bases). V lost 7 bases and J 3 bases, leaving 13 bases between the germline ends. Germline V gene lookup returns CDR1 MDHEN and CDR2 SYDVKM. The length of the CDR3 is 13 residues. CDR3 bases: TGTGCCAGCAACATCCAGGGCCTCTACGAGCAGTACTTC. As protein: CASNIQGLYEQYF.

This clone was picked up a small number of times. The CDR3 nucleotides are TGTGCCAGCAGCCCAGGGTTTGCTGAAGCTTTCTTT. It specifies CASSPGFAEAFF. The chain has TRBV5-6 and TRBJ1-1, with D maybe TRBD1 (5 bases). Trimming left V 4 bases short and J 6 bases short, with 10 bases between. CDR3 length: 12 residues. The V gene's germline CDR1 is SGHDT and CDR2 YYEEEE.

This clone was seen more than once but under ten times. The chain links TRBV29-1 to TRBJ2-3, with D perhaps matching TRBD1 (6 bases). V lost 3 bases and J 6 bases, leaving 13 bases between the germline ends. CDR1 is SQVTM, CDR2 ANQGSEA, per germline. The CDR3 totals 13 residues. The CDR3 region has the DNA TGCAGCGTTGAGAGGACAGAAGGGGATACGCAGTATTTT. It encodes CSVERTEGDTQYF.

This clone has more than one count but fewer than ten. The chain combines TRBV18 with TRBJ2-2; 8 nucleotides line up with TRBD2. V lost 5 bases, J lost 5 bases, and 13 bases stayed unmatched. Germline V gene sequence: CDR1 KGHSH, CDR2 LQKENI. CDR3 size: 17 residues. The CDR3 region has the DNA TGTGCCAGCTCATGGTCCGCAGCGGGAGTTGAGACCGGGGAGCTGTTTTTT. Amino acid sequence: CASSWSAAGVETGELFF.

V and J are TRBV2 and TRBJ2-7; D call uncertain. Trimming stripped 10 bases from V and 0 bases from J, with 7 bases between. This CDR3 comprises 11 residues. The germline V gene encodes CDR1 SNHLY and CDR2 FYNNEI. CDR3 protein: CATAGSYEQYF. In nucleotides, the CDR3 is TGTGCCACGGCAGGCTCCTACGAGCAGTACTTC.

This clone was picked up a small number of times. The chain joins TRBV7-3 to TRBJ2-1, with a tentative D call TRBD2 (5 bases). The CDR3 sequence is 13 residues long. The germline V gene has CDR1 SGHTA and CDR2 FQGTGA. V dropped 6 bases and J dropped 0 bases, with 6 bases sitting between them. CDR3 protein: CASSTSSYNEQFF. For the CDR3, the DNA is TGTGCCAGCAGTACTAGCTCCTACAATGAGCAGTTCTTC.

The gene calls are TRBV7-9 and TRBJ2-1; D is perhaps TRBD2 (6 bases). V was cut by 5 bases and J by 0 bases, with 11 bases left in between. Germline CDR1 is SEHNR and CDR2 is FQNEAQ (reference sequence). The CDR3 runs 15 residues. CDR3 region: CASSRRGSSYNEQFF. The CDR3 nucleotides read TGTGCCAGCAGCCGCCGGGGGAGCTCCTACAATGAGCAGTTCTTC.

This clone has more than one count but fewer than ten. The rearrangement joins TRBV7-9 to TRBJ1-2, with no clear D. Germline V gene data show CDR1 as SEHNR and CDR2 as FQNEAQ (reference sequence). The CDR3 length is 12 residues. Trimming pared 3 bases from V and 8 bases from J, leaving 10 bases between. The CDR3 is CASSFLRLGYTF. The CDR3 DNA reads as TGTGCCAGCAGCTTCTTGAGGTTGGGCTACACCTTC.

The J gene is TRBJ2-1, the V gene TRBV29-1; D remains unclear. The CDR3 length is 13 residues. V lost 6 bases and J 3 bases, leaving 12 bases between the germline ends. Per germline, CDR1 SQVTM and CDR2 ANQGSEA. For the CDR3, the DNA is TGCAGCGTGACTCGTGAAGGCTACAATGAGCAGTTCTTC. Translating it yields CSVTREGYNEQFF.

The chain employs TRBV7-6 and TRBJ2-1; 12 bases line up with TRBD2. The CDR3 totals 14 residues. J gave up 8 bases and V 2 bases, and 1 base lay outside the gene matches. Germline V CDR1 and CDR2: SGHVS, FNYEAQ. The CDR3 loop reads CASSLLAGGDEQFF. In DNA form, the CDR3 reads TGTGCCAGCAGCTTACTAGCGGGAGGGGATGAGCAGTTCTTC.

The chain recombines TRBV4-1 with TRBJ1-2; perhaps TRBD1 as D (5 bases). The CDR3 is made up of 13 amino acids. The germline V gene has CDR1 MGHRA and CDR2 YSYEKL. V was cut by 0 bases and J by 7 bases, with 9 bases left in between. For the CDR3, the DNA is TGCGCCAGCAGCCAAGAGCTCAGGGCTGGCTACACCTTC. Translation gives CASSQELRAGYTF.

The gene calls are TRBV4-2 and TRBJ2-1; 8 bases are shared with TRBD2. Germline V gene lookup returns CDR1 LGHNA and CDR2 YNFKEQ. The CDR3 has 17 amino acids. J was trimmed by 8 bases and V by 4 bases; bases with no gene match: 16. Here the CDR3 DNA reads TGTGCCAGCAGCCCCCGACTAGCGAATACGTCCCCCGATGAGCAGTTCTTC. Encoded protein: CASSPRLANTSPDEQFF.